This T cell receptor (beta chain) stems from a study of T-cell memory formation after mild COVID-19. V dropped 3 bases and J dropped 1; count of bases not matched to a gene: 12. The CDR3 length is 19 residues. This clonotype has a count of ten or more. Its antigen is not identified. TCR alpha and TCR beta cDNA libraries with sample barcodes and UMIs came from 5'RACE using constant-segment primers. TCRdb re-derived calls from the 5' RACE reads in MiXCR, one entry per CDR3 protein. The sample lists roughly 250,000 distinct CDR3 sequences, around 15% occurring once. Overall study findings and caveats: Clones shrinking between day 15 and 85 showed a balanced CD4/CD8 split, and those that grew later tilted toward CD4+. Confirmation was lacking for SARS-CoV-2 specificity of second-wave clones that peaked on day 37. Pre-infection memory harbored some responding clones, suggesting cross-reactive memory joined.

This TCR was sampled from a young man who had mild COVID-19 (a few samples of this study predate the infection). Cell type and time point are not known. Sequenced: PBMCs or a T cell subset sorted from them (not recorded which). The chain combines TRBV12-3 or TRBV12-4 with TRBJ1-4, with 9 bases lining up with TRBD1. This CDR3 is CASSFGGQGFFGTNEKLFF. As DNA, the CDR3 is TGTGCCAGCAGTTTTGGTGGACAGGGGTTTTTTGGAACTAATGAAAAACTGTTTTTT.